What follows are 30 T cell receptor beta chains derived from one specimen sequenced in a study of blood T cell repertoires in COVID-19. The table came from immunoSEQ multiplex PCR; TCRdb's copy has only in-frame clones and leaves some out. The sample shows approximately 60,000 clones, 82% of them seen only once. Sequences were obtained from peripheral blood. Receptors originate from a woman aged 80 or over with acute or convalescent COVID-19.

The V and J genes are TRBV7-8 and TRBJ2-2, with 7 bases fitting TRBD1. Germline loops: CDR1 SGHVS, CDR2 FQNEAQ. The CDR3 is 14 residues long. V gave up 6 bases and J gave up 3 bases; unmatched junction bases: 4. The CDR3 coding sequence is TGTGCCAGCAGACGTCAGGGGGACACCGGGGAGCTGTTTTTT. Translation: CASRRQGDTGELFF.

V gene TRBV19 combines with J gene TRBJ1-2; possible D gene TRBD1, 5 bases. Looked up from germline, CDR1 is LNHDA and CDR2 is SQIVND (reference sequence). The CDR3 loop spans 15 amino acids. With 7 bases removed from V and 1 base from J, the gap between germline ends came to 16 bases. The CDR3 loop reads CASTLEEGLNYGYTF. CDR3 DNA: TGTGCCAGTACCCTGGAGGAGGGGCTTAACTATGGCTACACCTTC.

This clone showed up just once. V usage is TRBV3-1 (or the pseudogene TRBV3-2) and J usage is TRBJ1-1; 7 nucleotides agree with TRBD1. J lost 9 bases, V lost 4 bases, and 8 bases had no gene match. Looked up from germline, CDR1 is LGHDT and CDR2 is YNNKEL (reference sequence). This CDR3 is built from 13 residues. For the CDR3, the DNA is TGTGCCAGCAGCCGCTTAGGGGGCCCAAAAGCTTTCTTT. Translated, it gives CASSRLGGPKAFF.

This clone has just a few counts. V usage is TRBV29-1 and J usage is TRBJ2-5, with 7 bases lining up with TRBD1. This CDR3 has 12 residues. Losses at the gene ends were 8 bases for V and 4 bases for J; bases not matched to a gene: 7. Germline V gene lookup returns CDR1 SQVTM and CDR2 ANQGSEA. CDR3 nucleotide sequence: TGCAGCCTAAGACAGGGCCGAGAGACCCAGTACTTC. Amino acids: CSLRQGRETQYF.

The chain joins TRBV11-2 to TRBJ1-5; D call uncertain. Germline CDR1 reads SGHAT; CDR2 reads FQNNGV. Deletions cut 1 base from V and 7 bases from J, with 8 bases between. CDR3 size: 13 residues. The CDR3 region has the DNA TGTGCCAGCAGCTTAGCCCCTGTGCAGCCCCAGCATTTT. Translation: CASSLAPVQPQHF.

The V and J genes are TRBV10-3 and TRBJ2-7; TRBD1 matches at 7 bases. This CDR3 comprises 13 residues. Per germline, CDR1 ENHRY and CDR2 SYGVKD. The CDR3 protein is CAARGRLLYEQYF. The CDR3 DNA reads TGTGCTGCAAGGGGGCGATTGCTCTACGAGCAGTACTTC.

The chain is built from TRBV4-1 and TRBJ2-3; TRBD2 agrees at 13 bases. Trimming took 4 bases from V and 2 from J; bases not matched to a gene: 9. Per the germline V gene, CDR1 is MGHRA and CDR2 is YSYEKL. CDR3 size: 18 residues. The CDR3 bases are TGCGCCAGCAGCCCCCAAGGACTAGCGGGGGCCAACACAGATACGCAGTATTTT. This encodes CASSPQGLAGANTDTQYF.

The CDR3, as DNA: TGTGCCAGTAGTGCATACTCAGGGGGCGCGTCTCAGCCCCAGCATTTT. Protein product: CASSAYSGGASQPQHF. The rearrangement uses TRBV19 and TRBJ1-5; 8 bases align to TRBD1. CDR1 is LNHDA and CDR2 is SQIVND in the germline V gene (reference sequence). There are 16 residues in the CDR3. J lost 6 bases, V lost 5 bases, and 12 bases had no gene match.

The rearrangement uses TRBV6-1 and TRBJ2-3, with D maybe TRBD1 (6 bases). The germline CDR1 and CDR2 sequences are MNHNS and SASEGT. V was shortened by 2 bases and J by 6 bases, with 15 bases between the two germline ends. CDR3 length equals 15 residues. The CDR3 nucleotides are TGTGCCAGCAGTGAAATGTACAGGGTCGAGGATACGCAGTATTTT. This gives the protein CASSEMYRVEDTQYF.

The CDR3 reads CASSLDPDAGRRPLHF. The CDR3 nucleotides read TGTGCCAGCAGCTTGGATCCGGACGCGGGAAGGAGGCCCCTCCACTTT. The genes are TRBV5-8 and TRBJ1-6; D is ambiguous. This CDR3 is 16 amino acids long. The V end lost 0 bases, the J end lost 13 bases, and 20 bases lay between the germline ends. The V gene's germline CDR1 is SGHTS and CDR2 YDEGEE.

V and J are TRBV11-2 and TRBJ2-7; maybe TRBD1 (6 bases). This CDR3 has 14 residues. V gave up 1 base and J gave up 8 bases, with 15 bases separating them. The germline V gene has CDR1 SGHAT and CDR2 FQNNGV. CDR3 sequence: CASSLVPGEPQQYF. In DNA, the CDR3 is TGTGCCAGCAGCTTAGTGCCAGGGGAACCTCAGCAGTACTTC. The full variable domain, with the rest looked up from reference TRBV11-2 and TRBJ2-7, is EAGVAQSPRYKIIEKRQSVAFWCNPISGHATLYWYQQILGQGPKLLIQFQNNGVVDDSQLPKDRFSAERLKGVDSTLKIQPAKLEDSAVYLCASSLVPGEPQQYFGPGTRLTVT.

This clone has just one count. The chain joins TRBV2 to TRBJ1-3; D perhaps matches TRBD1 (5 bases). Deletions cut 6 bases from V and 4 bases from J, with 16 bases between. Per the germline V gene, CDR1 is SNHLY and CDR2 is FYNNEI. This CDR3 comprises 15 residues. DNA of the CDR3: TGTGCCAGCAGGGGGGGTGAGGTTCTCGGAAACACCATATATTTT. Protein: CASRGGEVLGNTIYF.

This clone was observed a handful of times. The J gene is TRBJ2-1, the V gene TRBV3-1 (or the pseudogene TRBV3-2), with 7 bases fitting TRBD2. The CDR3 covers 15 residues. Germline CDR1 LGHDT, CDR2 YNNKEL (reference sequence). The V gene end was trimmed by 4 bases and the J gene end by 9 bases; junction bases not matched to a gene: 12. CDR3 coding DNA: TGTGCCAGCAGCCCCTATGGGGCGGGGGACGGTGAGCAGTTCTTC. It codes for CASSPYGAGDGEQFF.

The V gene is TRBV6-5, the J gene TRBJ2-7; 8 positions agree with TRBD1. This CDR3 comprises 15 residues. Germline loops: CDR1 MNHEY, CDR2 SVGAGI. The V segment lost 6 bases and the J segment 0 bases; nucleotides outside the gene matches: 7. This CDR3 reads CASRGTGENSYEQYF. Here the CDR3 DNA reads TGTGCCAGCAGGGGGACAGGCGAAAACTCCTACGAGCAGTACTTC.

V gene TRBV19 combines with J gene TRBJ2-1; the match to TRBD1 covers 9 bases. V shed 6 bases and J 10 bases; nucleotides not matched to a gene: 7. From germline, CDR1 is LNHDA and CDR2 SQIVND (reference sequence). The CDR3 is made up of 13 amino acids. CDR3 in amino acids: CASSPDRGQEQFF. CDR3 DNA sequence: TGTGCCAGTAGCCCGGACAGGGGTCAAGAGCAGTTCTTC.

The gene calls are TRBV5-5 and TRBJ2-7; tentatively, D is TRBD2 (7 bases). The V end lost 0 bases, the J end lost 7 bases, and 17 bases lay between the germline ends. Germline-derived CDR1 and CDR2 are SGHKS and YYEKEE (reference sequence). This CDR3 contains 15 residues. Here the CDR3 DNA reads TGTGCCAGCAGCTTGGTTGGGGGCGGGGGAGGGGAGCAGTACTTC. Translating gives CASSLVGGGGGEQYF.

The chain combines TRBV19 with TRBJ2-1, with 10 bases fitting TRBD2. The trim removed 6 bases at V and 2 bases at J, leaving 7 bases unmatched. Germline CDR1 reads LNHDA; CDR2 reads SQIVND (reference sequence). This CDR3 is 16 amino acids long. This chain's CDR3 is CASSPFSGGPYNEQFF. The CDR3 nucleotides are TGTGCCAGTAGCCCATTTAGCGGGGGGCCCTACAATGAGCAGTTCTTC.

This CDR3 is CASSLDPGGGEKLFF. The CDR3 nucleotides read TGCGCCAGCAGCTTGGACCCAGGAGGAGGTGAAAAACTGTTTTTT. This rearrangement joins TRBV5-1 to TRBJ1-4, with D unresolved. Deletions cut 0 bases from V and 7 bases from J, with 13 bases between. Germline values: CDR1 SGHRS, CDR2 YFSETQ. This CDR3 has 15 residues.

This clone was counted once. This rearrangement joins TRBV28 to TRBJ2-3; maybe TRBD1 (5 bases). This CDR3 has 12 residues. V was cut by 7 bases and J by 11 bases, with 16 bases left in between. Per the germline V gene, CDR1 is MDHEN and CDR2 is SYDVKM. CDR3 nucleotides: TGTGCCAGCAAGAAGGGGTTCTTGGGGCAGTATTTT. Encoded protein: CASKKGFLGQYF. Filled out from reference TRBV28 and TRBJ2-3, the complete variable domain reads DVKVTQSSRYLVKRTGEKVFLECVQDMDHENMFWYRQDPGLGLRLIYFSYDVKMKEKGDIPEGYSVSREKKERFSLILESASTNQTSMYLCASKKGFLGQYFGPGTRLTVL.

The genes are TRBV19 and TRBJ1-5, with 7 bases aligning to TRBD1. The V segment lost 5 bases and the J segment 2 bases; nucleotides outside the gene matches: 9. The CDR3 has 16 amino acids. Germline V gives CDR1 LNHDA, CDR2 SQIVND (reference sequence). The CDR3 DNA reads TGTGCCAGTAGTCCCCCAACAGGGGCGGGCAATCAGCCCCAGCATTTT. Translation gives CASSPPTGAGNQPQHF.

V is TRBV5-1 and J is TRBJ2-7; 8 nucleotides align to TRBD1. Germline trimming cut 2 bases from V and 2 bases from J; bases unmatched to any gene: 3. Germline loops: CDR1 SGHRS, CDR2 YFSETQ. The CDR3 totals 14 residues. CDR3 sequence (DNA): TGCGCCAGCAGCTTCGACAGGGGAGCCTACGAGCAGTACTTC. Translation: CASSFDRGAYEQYF.

The rearrangement links TRBV2 to TRBJ2-1, with 7 bases matching TRBD2. Germline V gene lookup returns CDR1 SNHLY and CDR2 FYNNEI. The CDR3 is 14 residues long. V was clipped by 3 bases and J by 3 bases; unmatched bases: 2. The CDR3 nucleotides are TGTGCCAGCAGTGACCTAGCGGACTACAATGAGCAGTTCTTC. Translated: CASSDLADYNEQFF.

This clone was picked up a small number of times. The chain links TRBV28 to TRBJ1-5; D call uncertain. Germline V lookup: CDR1 MDHEN, CDR2 SYDVKM. This CDR3 has 12 residues. Trimming stripped 5 bases from V and 2 bases from J, with 4 bases between. CDR3 residues: CASSQGNQPQHF. DNA for the CDR3: TGTGCCAGCAGTCAGGGCAATCAGCCCCAGCATTTT.

DNA for the CDR3: TGTGCCAGCAGCCACCGGACTAGCGGGGGTGGACTGTACAATGAGCAGTTCTTC. Protein: CASSHRTSGGGLYNEQFF. The rearrangement joins TRBV14 to TRBJ2-1; TRBD2 matches at 13 bases. The CDR3 covers 18 residues. The V and J ends lost 3 bases and 4 bases, in that order; junction bases with no gene match: 9. Germline assignment: CDR1 SGHDN and CDR2 FVKESK.

V usage is TRBV7-2 and J usage is TRBJ2-4; 8 bases agree with TRBD2. The CDR3 runs to 14 residues. Trimming cost V 1 base and J 7 bases; bases outside gene matches: 3. Germline CDR1 SGHTA, CDR2 FQGNSA. The CDR3 nucleotides are TGTGCCAGCAGCTTAGACGCGGGGGGTAACATTCAGTACTTC. Translated: CASSLDAGGNIQYF.

The chain combines TRBV7-3 with TRBJ1-1, with unresolved D. Germline V gives CDR1 SGHTA, CDR2 FQGTGA. The CDR3 covers 14 residues. V gave up 1 base and J gave up 4 bases, with 10 bases separating them. The CDR3, as DNA: TGTGCCAGCAGCTTAAGTTCAGGCTTCACTGAAGCTTTCTTT. Its protein is CASSLSSGFTEAFF. Full variable domain (rest looked up from reference TRBV7-3 and TRBJ1-1): GAGVSQTPSNKVTEKGKYVELRCDPISGHTALYWYRQSLGQGPEFLIYFQGTGAADDSGLPNDRFFAVRPEGSVSTLKIQRTERGDSAVYLCASSLSSGFTEAFFGQGTRLTVV.

In DNA form, the CDR3 reads TGTGCCAGCAGCAGGGGTTTCGGCACTGAAGCTTTCTTT. Protein product: CASSRGFGTEAFF. J is TRBJ1-1 and V is TRBV11-1, with TRBD1 as a possible D gene (5 bases). This CDR3 contains 13 residues. The germline V gene has CDR1 SGHAT and CDR2 FQDESV (reference sequence). The V gene lost 5 bases and the J gene lost 4 bases, with 11 bases spanning the gap.

The chain joins TRBV7-8 to TRBJ2-3; the D gene is possibly TRBD2 (6 bases). The CDR3 covers 14 residues. V lost 4 bases and J lost 8, with 16 bases in between. Germline V CDR1 and CDR2: SGHVS, FQNEAQ. The DNA for the CDR3 is TGTGCCAGCAGCTCCAGCGGAGGCGGGGTTACGCAGTATTTT. Its translation is CASSSSGGGVTQYF.

In its sample, this clone was seen once. This chain joins TRBV6-5 and TRBJ2-2; 8 positions agree with TRBD1. Trimming cost V 5 bases and J 8 bases; bases outside gene matches: 4. CDR1 is MNHEY, CDR2 SVGAGI, per germline. The CDR3 runs 13 residues. CDR3 sequence (DNA): TGTGCCAGCAGTCGACAGGGGTTTGGGGAGCTGTTTTTT. Protein product: CASSRQGFGELFF.

This clone was counted a single time. The chain links TRBV3-1 (or the pseudogene TRBV3-2) to TRBJ1-2; D is perhaps TRBD1 (6 bases). V gave up 0 bases and J gave up 4 bases, with 12 bases separating them. The germline V gene encodes CDR1 LGHDT and CDR2 YNNKEL (reference sequence). The CDR3 is 15 amino acids. CDR3 sequence: CASSQDQQGFYGYTF. The CDR3 DNA sequence: TGTGCCAGCAGCCAAGATCAACAGGGATTCTATGGCTACACCTTC.